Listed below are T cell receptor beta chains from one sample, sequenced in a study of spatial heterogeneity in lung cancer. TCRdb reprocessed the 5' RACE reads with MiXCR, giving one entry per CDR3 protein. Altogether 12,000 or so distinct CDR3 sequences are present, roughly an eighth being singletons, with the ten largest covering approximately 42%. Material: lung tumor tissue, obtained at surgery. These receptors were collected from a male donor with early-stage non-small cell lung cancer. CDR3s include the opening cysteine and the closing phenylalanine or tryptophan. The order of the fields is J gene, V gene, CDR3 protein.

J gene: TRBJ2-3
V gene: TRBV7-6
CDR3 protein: CASSTRSGVGTDTQYF

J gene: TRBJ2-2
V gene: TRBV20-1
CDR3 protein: CSAQQDTGELFF

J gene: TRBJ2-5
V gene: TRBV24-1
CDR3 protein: CATSDLAGGRGETQYF

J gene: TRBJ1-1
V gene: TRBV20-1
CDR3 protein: CSARGGMNTEAFF

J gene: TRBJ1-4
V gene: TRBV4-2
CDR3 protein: CASSQDQDREVEANEKLFF

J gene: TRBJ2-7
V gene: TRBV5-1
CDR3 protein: CASSPGGASPYEQYF

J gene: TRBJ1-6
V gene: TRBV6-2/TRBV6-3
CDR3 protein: CASSYRDSGNSPLHF

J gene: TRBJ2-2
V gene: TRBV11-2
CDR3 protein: CASRSWTGGFGTGELFF

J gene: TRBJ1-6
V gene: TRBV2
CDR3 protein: CASSPIGGLDSPLHF

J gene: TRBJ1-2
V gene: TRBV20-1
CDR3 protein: CSADSLNTPYGYTF

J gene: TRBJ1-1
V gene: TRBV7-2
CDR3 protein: CASSLYTEAFF

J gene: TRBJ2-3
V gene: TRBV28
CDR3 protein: CASSFGDTQYF

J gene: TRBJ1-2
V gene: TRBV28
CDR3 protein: CASSLWDTSNYGYTF

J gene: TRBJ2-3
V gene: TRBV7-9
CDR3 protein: CASSLRIADTQYF

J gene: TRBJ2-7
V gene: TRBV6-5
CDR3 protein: CASSLDGTYEQYF

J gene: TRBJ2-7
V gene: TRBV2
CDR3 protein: CASRLTLSGDTYEQYF

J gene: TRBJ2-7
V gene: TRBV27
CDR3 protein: CASSATSGGAREQYF

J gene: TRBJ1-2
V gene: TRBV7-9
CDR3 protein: CASSLTGGTMDYTF

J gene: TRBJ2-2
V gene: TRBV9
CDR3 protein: CASSANSWELFF

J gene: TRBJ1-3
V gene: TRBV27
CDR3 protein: CASSLGPRAGNTIYF

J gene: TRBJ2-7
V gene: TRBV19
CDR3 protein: CAGLSIGGAYEQYF

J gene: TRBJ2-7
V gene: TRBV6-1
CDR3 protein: CASSRDSNYYEQYF

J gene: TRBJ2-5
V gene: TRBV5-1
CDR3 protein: CASIGVLGGQETQYF

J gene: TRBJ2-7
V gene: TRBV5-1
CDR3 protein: CASSLEGFYEQYF

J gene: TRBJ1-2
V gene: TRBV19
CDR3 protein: CASSFDGAPGTNYGYTF

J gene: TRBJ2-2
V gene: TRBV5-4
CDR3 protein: CASSLSGELFF

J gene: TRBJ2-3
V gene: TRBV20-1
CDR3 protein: CSAGWITDTQYF

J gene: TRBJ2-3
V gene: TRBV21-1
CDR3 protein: CASSKRGSTDTQYF

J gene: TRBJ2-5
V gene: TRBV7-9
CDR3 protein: CASSFPTGAIRETQYF

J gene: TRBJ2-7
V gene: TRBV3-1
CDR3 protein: CASSQGSIEQYF

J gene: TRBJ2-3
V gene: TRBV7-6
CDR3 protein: CASSLGWTGTTDTQYF

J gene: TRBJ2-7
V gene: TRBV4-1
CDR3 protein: CASSDGTGLYEQYF

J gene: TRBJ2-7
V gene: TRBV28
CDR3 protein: CASSFAGQAYEQYF

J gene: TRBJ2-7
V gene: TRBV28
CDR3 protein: CASRESSGGTQYF

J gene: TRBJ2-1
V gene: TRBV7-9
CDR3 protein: CAASGSSYNEQFF

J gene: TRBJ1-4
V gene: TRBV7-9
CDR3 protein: CASSLQNEKLFF

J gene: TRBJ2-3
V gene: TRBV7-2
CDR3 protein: CASSYPLRAQYF

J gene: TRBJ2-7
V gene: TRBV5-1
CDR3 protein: CASSLMPGVYEQYF

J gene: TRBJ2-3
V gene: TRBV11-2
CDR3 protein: CASSFGTADTQYF

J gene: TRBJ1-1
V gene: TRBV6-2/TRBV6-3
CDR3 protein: CASRKRDGRETEAFF

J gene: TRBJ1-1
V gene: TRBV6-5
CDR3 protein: CASSYSQTDTEAFF

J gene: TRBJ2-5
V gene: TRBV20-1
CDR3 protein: CSARAQGGETQYF